Listed below are T cell receptor beta chains from one sample, sequenced in a study of response to subunit inactivated influenza vaccine. TCRdb reprocessed the RT-PCR reads via MiXCR and lists one record per CDR3 protein. The sample records more than 600,000 distinct CDR3 sequences, approximately 18% being singletons. Sequencing was performed on PBMCs from blood, taken roughly 5 days after vaccination. Receptors were obtained from a man in his fifties who received an inactivated influenza vaccine. CDR3s include the opening cysteine and the closing phenylalanine or tryptophan. D genes are given only for firm matches. Rows give clone size only sometimes, using once, few, many, or a class for an expanded clone.

j_call,v_call,d_call,clone_size,cdr3_length,cdr3_aa,cdr3_nt
TRBJ2-5,TRBV5-1,TRBD1,few,14,CASSFGTVQETQYF,TGCGCCAGCAGCTTCGGGACAGTCCAAGAGACCCAGTACTTC
TRBJ1-1,TRBV12-3/TRBV12-4,NA,few,14,CASTGGLINTEAFF,TGTGCCAGCACGGGGGGACTTATCAACACTGAAGCTTTCTTT
TRBJ2-2,TRBV5-1,TRBD2,NA,15,CASRRGGSETGELFF,TGCGCCAGCAGACGGGGGGGATCTGAGACCGGGGAGCTGTTTTTT
TRBJ2-3,TRBV5-1,TRBD1,NA,15,CASRFNRGHTDTQYF,TGCGCCAGCAGATTCAACAGGGGACACACAGATACGCAGTATTTT
TRBJ2-7,TRBV2,TRBD2,NA,14,CASRESRLAREQYF,TGTGCCAGCAGAGAATCCCGACTAGCGCGGGAGCAGTACTTC
TRBJ2-1,TRBV20-1,TRBD2,many,16,CSASPLTSGQYNEQFF,TGCAGTGCTAGCCCCCTCACTAGCGGGCAGTACAATGAGCAGTTCTTC
TRBJ2-1,TRBV5-1,TRBD2,NA,15,CASSLERGNGNEQFF,TGCGCCAGCAGCCTAGAGCGGGGCAATGGGAATGAGCAGTTCTTC
TRBJ2-7,TRBV24-1,NA,NA,13,CATSDFRADEQYF,TGTGCCACCAGTGATTTTCGGGCCGACGAGCAGTACTTC
TRBJ2-1,TRBV20-1,TRBD2,NA,16,CSAPSGLAGVGHEQFF,TGCAGTGCGCCGAGTGGGCTAGCGGGAGTCGGGCATGAGCAGTTCTTC
TRBJ2-5,TRBV15,TRBD2,many,15,CATSRGLAGDVTQYF,TGTGCCACCAGCAGAGGACTAGCGGGAGACGTGACCCAGTACTTC
TRBJ2-5,TRBV7-2,NA,NA,14,CASSIKQGPETQYF,TGTGCCAGCAGCATAAAGCAAGGGCCGGAGACCCAGTACTTC